A selection of T cell receptor beta chains follows, all from one sample in a study of T-cell reconstitution after alpha-beta-depleted transplantation in children. MiXCR was run by TCRdb on the PCR reads, yielding one entry per CDR3 protein. The sample includes over 300,000 distinct CDR3 sequences, 10% of them seen just once. Sequenced material: PBMCs from the stem cell graft donor, taken from the stem cell graft. These receptors were taken from a human donor who donated a stem cell graft to a child with acute lymphoblastic leukemia. Both conserved end residues are part of each CDR3. A D gene is named only where the DNA matches it firmly.

>TRBJ2-1|TRBV24-1|TRBD2
CATSRLAGNVDEQFF
>TRBJ2-5|TRBV4-1|TRBD2
CASSQATSAQETQYF
>TRBJ2-7|TRBV20-1|.
CSARDRTQQYF
>TRBJ1-1|TRBV7-9|.
CASSPRFGGLTEAFF
>TRBJ1-1|TRBV9|TRBD1
CASSVEGQGGAEAFF
>TRBJ2-1|TRBV3-1|.
CASSPARAGNEQFF
>TRBJ2-7|TRBV7-9|.
CASSPGSGIFYEQYF
>TRBJ2-4|TRBV7-2|.
CASSLGRNIQYF
>TRBJ2-1|TRBV5-1|TRBD2
CASRLAGGREQFF
>TRBJ2-7|TRBV30|TRBD1
CAWSPGTGVYEQYF
>TRBJ2-3|TRBV5-1|.
CASSAYNTDTQYF
>TRBJ1-1|TRBV29-1|.
CSASNIRQETNTEAFF
>TRBJ2-5|TRBV20-1|.
CSATPFGVGQETQYF
>TRBJ1-5|TRBV12-3/TRBV12-4|.
CASSLRQGSNQPQHF
>TRBJ2-1|TRBV7-8|TRBD2
CASSPVGAGGSYNEQFF
>TRBJ1-5|TRBV30|.
CAWDPGTSNQPQHF
>TRBJ1-1|TRBV7-8|.
CASSFTRTHTEAFF
>TRBJ1-2|TRBV6-1|.
CASSPGTLGYTF
>TRBJ2-1|TRBV5-1|.
CASSWYLPEQFF
>TRBJ2-7|TRBV7-9|.
CASSFSDHYEQYF
>TRBJ2-5|TRBV7-2|TRBD1
CASSPPRDRVLQETQYF
>TRBJ2-1|TRBV11-3|.
CASSLVYDGEQFF
>TRBJ2-1|TRBV27|TRBD1
CASSHRQGNYNEQFF
>TRBJ2-2|TRBV3-1|TRBD2
CASSQAGGSIKNTGELFF
>TRBJ2-2|TRBV25-1|.
CASRSHRDPGELFF
>TRBJ1-3|TRBV7-2|.
CASSGWTGNTIYF
>TRBJ2-3|TRBV12-3/TRBV12-4|.
CASSSPPDTQYF
>TRBJ2-1|TRBV6-1|.
CASSEQGRQRYNEQFF